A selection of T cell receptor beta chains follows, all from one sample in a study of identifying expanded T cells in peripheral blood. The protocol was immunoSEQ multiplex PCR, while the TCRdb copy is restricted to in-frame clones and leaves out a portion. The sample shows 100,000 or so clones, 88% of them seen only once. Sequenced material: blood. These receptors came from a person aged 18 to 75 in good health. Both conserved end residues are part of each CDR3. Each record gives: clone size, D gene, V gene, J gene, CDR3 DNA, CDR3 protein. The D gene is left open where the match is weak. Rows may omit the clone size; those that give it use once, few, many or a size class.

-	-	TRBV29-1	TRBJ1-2	TGCAGCGTTGAAGAGGCAGGCCTCAGAGGCTACACCTTC	CSVEEAGLRGYTF
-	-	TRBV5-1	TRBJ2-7	TGCGCCAGCAGTCGGGACTCGGGTGGGTCCTACGAGCAGTACTTC	CASSRDSGGSYEQYF
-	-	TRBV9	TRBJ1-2	TGTGCCAGCAGCGTAGCGGGAGGCGCTGGCTATGGCTACACCTTC	CASSVAGGAGYGYTF
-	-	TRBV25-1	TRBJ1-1	TGTGCCAGCAGTGAGAACCGACTGAATATCATGAACACTGAAGCTTTCTTT	CASSENRLNIMNTEAFF
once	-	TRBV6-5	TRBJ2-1	TGTGCCAGCAGGACCACAGGGAGCTCCTACAATGAGCAGTTCTTC	CASRTTGSSYNEQFF
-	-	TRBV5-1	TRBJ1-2	TGCGCCAGCAGCATTGGGGCCCAGGGCACCTATGGCTACACCTTC	CASSIGAQGTYGYTF
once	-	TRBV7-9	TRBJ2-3	TGTGCCAGCAGCTTAGAGGTGGGAACAGATACGCAGTATTTT	CASSLEVGTDTQYF
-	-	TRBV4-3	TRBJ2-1	TGCGCCAGCAGCCCGACATCTGGGGGACCGGCCAATGAGCAGTTCTTC	CASSPTSGGPANEQFF
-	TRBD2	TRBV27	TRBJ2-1	TGTGCCAGCAGTTTACGTTACGGACTAGCTATTCATGAGCAGTTCTTC	CASSLRYGLAIHEQFF
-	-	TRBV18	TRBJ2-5	TGTGCCAGCTCATCTACTCAAGAGACCCAGTACTTC	CASSSTQETQYF
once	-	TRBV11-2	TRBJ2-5	TGTGCCAGCAGCCCCATGGGTAGCATTAAGACCCAGTACTTC	CASSPMGSIKTQYF
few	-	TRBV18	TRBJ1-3	TGTGCCAGCTCGGGAGGGGCCCTTGGAAACACCATATATTTT	CASSGGALGNTIYF
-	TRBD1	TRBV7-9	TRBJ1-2	TGTGCCAGCAAGGGGGAGACAGGGAGCTCCGTCTCCTTC	CASKGETGSSVSF